This TCR beta chain was recorded in a study of cytomegalovirus exposure and HLA in healthy donors. Study as a whole: The roughly 120 million unique TCR beta sequences, from roughly 180 million T cells, were found by an earlier analysis. Study-level points and caveats: Fewer N-insertions (relative to the roughly 700-donor mean) were reportedly seen in an Asian-associated ancestry cluster in a later analysis. The authors reported that TCR beta sequences could predict HLA-A and HLA-B alleles. These predictions were accurate for most subjects in the first cohort.

With 3 bases clipped from V and 4 bases from J, the junction kept 4 bases outside the gene matches. The CDR3 has 14 amino acids. Germline assignment: CDR1 SGHAT and CDR2 FQNNGV. The primer mix had 60 Vbeta and 13 Jbeta primers. Method: immunoSEQ multiplex PCR; TCRdb's copy keeps in-frame clones and lacks some. Of about 160,000 clones in the sample, about 73% were seen once. In this sample, this clone turned up a few times. As yet, its antigen is unknown. Within the sample, other DNA sequences also encode this same CDR3. The gene calls are TRBV11-2 and TRBJ2-5, with 8 bases fitting TRBD2. Sequencing was carried out using PBMCs. The source is a woman in her 40s in good health and CMV-seronegative. The DNA of the CDR3 is TGTGCCAGCAGCTTGGTAGCGGGGCGAGAGACCCAGTACTTC. This gives the protein CASSLVAGRETQYF.